The rows below give T cell receptor beta chains drawn from one sample of a study of T cell repertoires in cytomegalovirus infection. In TCRdb, the reads were re-called with MiXCR into one record per CDR3 protein. The sample has over 95,000 distinct CDR3 sequences, roughly 31% seen once; the top ten hold 40% to 45%. No antigen has been assigned to these receptors. The sequenced sample was CD8+ T cells from cultured PBMCs, obtained from culture after CMV antigen stimulation. Receptors were obtained from a human donor in good health (CMV status not recorded). Some clones in this sample may be carry-over from other donors' samples. CDR3s include the opening cysteine and the closing phenylalanine or tryptophan. D genes are given only for firm matches. Where a row states a size, it is once, few, many or the class of an expanded clone; other rows omit it.

TRBV7-2	TRBJ2-5	many	14	TRBD2	CASSPTSVQETQYF	TGTGCCAGCAGCCCGACTAGCGTACAAGAGACCCAGTACTTC
TRBV19	TRBJ2-5	many	16	TRBD1	CASSRGQVGDQETQYF	TGTGCCAGTAGCCGGGGACAGGTTGGGGATCAAGAGACCCAGTACTTC
TRBV5-5	TRBJ2-3	many	16	.	CASSFSNVAAQDTQYF	TGTGCCAGCAGCTTTTCGAATGTGGCAGCCCAAGATACGCAGTATTTT
TRBV6-2/TRBV6-3	TRBJ2-3	few	16	.	CASSYGGLSPADTQYF	TGTGCCAGCAGTTACGGAGGACTCAGCCCCGCAGATACGCAGTATTTT
TRBV7-9	TRBJ2-1	many	15	.	CASSPTGGRGNEQFF	TGTGCCAGCAGCCCAACCGGGGGGCGCGGCAATGAGCAGTTCTTC
TRBV25-1	TRBJ2-3	.	17	.	CASSERRGPHGTDTQYF	TGTGCCAGCAGTGAACGGCGGGGGCCCCACGGCACAGATACGCAGTATTTT
TRBV5-1	TRBJ2-1	.	15	.	CASSSRGGPTDEQFF	TGCGCCAGCAGTTCGAGGGGGGGGCCTACCGATGAGCAGTTCTTC
TRBV23-1	TRBJ2-7	many	15	.	CASSYDTASSYEQYF	TGCGCCAGCAGTTACGACACGGCTAGCTCCTACGAGCAGTACTTC
TRBV4-3	TRBJ1-4	.	18	.	CASSQDSALRAYNENLFF	TGCGCCAGCAGCCAAGATAGCGCCCTGAGGGCCTATAATGAAAACCTATTTTTT
TRBV6-6	TRBJ2-3	.	21	TRBD2	CASRTSITGTNRVPATDTQYF	TGTGCCAGCAGAACCTCAATTACCGGGACTAACCGGGTTCCCGCCACAGATACGCAGTATTTT
TRBV4-1	TRBJ2-1	few	13	TRBD2	CASSSGLADEQFF	TGCGCCAGCAGCTCAGGACTAGCAGATGAGCAGTTCTTC
TRBV6-6	TRBJ1-6	.	16	TRBD1	CASSSTRLKGASPLHF	TGTGCCAGCAGTTCCACAAGGCTTAAGGGGGCCTCACCCCTCCACTTT
TRBV5-6	TRBJ2-7	.	14	.	CASSLAGVPYEQYF	TGTGCCAGCAGCTTGGCAGGGGTTCCCTACGAGCAGTACTTC
TRBV5-6	TRBJ2-7	.	14	TRBD1	CASSFGDSAYEQYF	TGTGCCAGCAGCTTTGGGGACAGTGCATACGAGCAGTACTTC
TRBV7-9	TRBJ2-3	.	18	TRBD2	CASSQTSGGSGGTDTQYF	TGTGCCAGCAGCCAGACTAGCGGGGGAAGTGGTGGCACAGATACGCAGTATTTT
TRBV7-2	TRBJ2-3	many	14	.	CASSPRLSTDTQYF	TGTGCCAGCAGCCCAAGACTCTCCACAGATACGCAGTATTTT
TRBV7-2	TRBJ1-1	many	18	TRBD1	CASSLTNPGTGYDTEAFF	TGTGCCAGCAGCTTAACAAACCCCGGGACAGGGTACGACACTGAAGCTTTCTTT
TRBV11-2	TRBJ1-2	.	17	TRBD1	CASSGGDRPLANYGYTF	TGTGCCAGCAGCGGGGGGGACAGGCCCCTCGCTAACTATGGCTACACCTTC
TRBV5-4	TRBJ2-3	.	15	TRBD1	CASSTRDRGPDTQYF	TGTGCCAGCAGCACCAGGGACAGGGGGCCAGATACGCAGTATTTT
TRBV12-3/TRBV12-4	TRBJ2-7	few	13	TRBD2	CASRTGLAGEQYF	TGTGCCAGCAGAACGGGACTAGCAGGCGAGCAGTACTTC
TRBV12-3/TRBV12-4	TRBJ1-2	few	13	.	CASSRRTPNGYTF	TGTGCCAGCAGTCGACGGACTCCTAATGGCTACACCTTC
TRBV6-5	TRBJ2-7	.	17	.	CASSSGWEGEGPYEQYF	TGTGCCAGCAGCTCCGGATGGGAGGGGGAAGGTCCCTACGAGCAGTACTTC
TRBV12-3/TRBV12-4	TRBJ2-1	.	13	TRBD2	CAIIRGGDNEQFF	TGTGCCATTATCCGGGGGGGGGACAATGAGCAGTTCTTC
TRBV20-1	TRBJ2-7	.	15	TRBD1	CSAVEGWDRGNEQYF	TGCAGTGCTGTTGAAGGTTGGGACAGGGGAAACGAGCAGTACTTC
TRBV6-6	TRBJ2-7	few	15	.	CASSWSGENLYEQYF	TGTGCCAGCAGTTGGTCCGGGGAGAATTTATACGAGCAGTACTTC
TRBV2	TRBJ2-7	.	13	.	CASSEGQGNEQYF	TGTGCCAGCAGTGAAGGGCAGGGTAACGAGCAGTACTTC
TRBV19	TRBJ1-1	few	10	.	CASWFGEAFF	TGTGCCAGTTGGTTCGGTGAAGCTTTCTTT
TRBV7-2	TRBJ2-7	.	14	TRBD1	CASSTGQGMWEQYF	TGTGCCAGCAGCACGGGACAGGGGATGTGGGAGCAGTACTTC
TRBV7-6	TRBJ2-7	once	15	TRBD1	CASSGQGATNYEQYF	TGTGCCAGCAGCGGACAGGGGGCAACGAACTACGAGCAGTACTTC
TRBV6-5	TRBJ1-1	few	13	.	CASSQTVDTEAFF	TGTGCCAGCAGTCAGACAGTCGACACTGAAGCTTTCTTT
TRBV7-7	TRBJ2-1	.	15	TRBD2	CASSLGRAGGNEQFF	TGTGCTAGCAGCTTGGGAAGGGCCGGGGGGAATGAGCAGTTCTTC
TRBV6-6	TRBJ2-7	few	15	TRBD1	CASSEGQGASYEQYF	TGTGCCAGCAGCGAAGGACAGGGGGCTTCCTACGAGCAGTACTTC
TRBV4-1	TRBJ2-3	.	14	.	CASSEMEGTDTQYF	TGCGCCAGCAGCGAAATGGAGGGCACAGATACGCAGTATTTT
TRBV6-5	TRBJ1-1	many	14	.	CASSYSGGRTEAFF	TGTGCCAGCAGTTACTCAGGAGGTAGGACTGAAGCTTTCTTT
TRBV4-1	TRBJ1-4	.	16	TRBD1	CASSQVFPRGLEKLFF	TGCGCCAGCAGCCAAGTCTTTCCCAGGGGGCTTGAAAAACTGTTTTTT
TRBV7-2	TRBJ2-7	many	11	.	CASSLSYEQYF	TGTGCCAGCAGCTTGTCCTACGAGCAGTACTTC
TRBV27	TRBJ2-1	.	17	TRBD2	CASSPEAGRFGHNEQFF	TGTGCCAGCAGTCCCGAAGCGGGGCGATTTGGGCACAATGAGCAGTTCTTC
TRBV12-3/TRBV12-4	TRBJ2-5	few	15	.	CASSLETGNWETQYF	TGTGCCAGCAGTCTCGAAACAGGGAACTGGGAGACCCAGTACTTC
TRBV28	TRBJ2-1	few	13	.	CASSWPDLNEQFF	TGTGCCAGCAGTTGGCCAGATTTAAATGAGCAGTTCTTC
TRBV10-3	TRBJ1-5	few	14	.	CAISESVGTQPQHF	TGTGCCATCAGTGAATCTGTAGGGACCCAGCCCCAGCATTTT
TRBV5-5	TRBJ2-1	.	11	.	CASSPGLEQFF	TGTGCCAGCAGCCCGGGACTGGAGCAGTTCTTC
TRBV28	TRBJ2-7	.	20	TRBD1	CASSLVVLRTGGDLPYEQYF	TGTGCCAGCAGTTTGGTCGTACTTCGGACAGGGGGCGATTTGCCCTACGAGCAGTACTTC
TRBV7-9	TRBJ1-2	.	15	TRBD1	CASNEGQGVGYGYTF	TGTGCCAGCAACGAAGGACAGGGGGTAGGCTATGGCTACACCTTC
TRBV7-6	TRBJ1-5	.	16	TRBD1	CASSSGPGTDNQPQHF	TGTGCCAGCAGTTCCGGACCCGGGACAGACAATCAGCCCCAGCATTTT